This T cell receptor (beta chain) came from a study of human T cells and chemical hapten exposure. Regarding the study as a whole: Relative to control repertoires, expanded TCRs gave rise to significantly more large CDR3 similarity clusters.

The time point was: patch test 3, about 24 weeks after DPC sensitization. Treatment indicated: therapeutic diphenylcyclopropenone sensitization with weekly scalp DPC. Blood collection happened ahead of applying each patch test. This CDR3 is 14 amino acids long. V was pared by 1 base and J by 4 bases, with 10 bases between. Germline V gives CDR1 SGHDN, CDR2 FVKESK. From the RACE reads, TCRdb called clonotypes with MiXCR, one entry per CDR3 protein. The table lists some 110,000 distinct CDR3 sequences, about 11% of them singletons. This clonotype was recorded a few times. Its antigen is unidentified. The V gene is TRBV14, the J gene TRBJ1-1; a possible D gene is TRBD1 (5 bases). The sequenced sample was whole blood, obtained in connection with sensitization to the hapten diphenylcyclopropenone (DPC). This receptor was identified in a woman between 50 and 59 years old with alopecia areata. Some clones in this sample may be carry-over from other donors' samples. The CDR3 here is CASSQVGGGTEAFF. The CDR3 bases are TGTGCCAGCAGCCAAGTGGGGGGAGGCACTGAAGCTTTCTTT.